This T cell receptor beta chain was recorded in a study of cytomegalovirus exposure and HLA in healthy donors. 60 Vbeta and 13 Jbeta primers were used in PCR. Source study methods: The count from a later analysis was tens of millions of unique TCR beta chains, some 11 million of them shared. The protocol was immunoSEQ multiplex PCR, while the TCRdb copy is restricted to in-frame clones and leaves out a portion. For V, J and clone size, that table is used; D and trimming come from the DNA. The sample lists under 200,000 clones; roughly 88% were seen once. Per the germline V gene, CDR1 is LNHDA and CDR2 is SQIVND (reference sequence). V dropped 7 bases and J dropped 1; count of bases not matched to a gene: 6. The CDR3 covers 14 residues. Turning to this clone: What it recognizes is unknown.

Study-wide results and caveats: The classifier reportedly diagnosed cytomegalovirus status with high sensitivity and specificity. There were several of the most significant clusters that appeared linked to common viral pathogens in a later analysis. TCR beta V- and J-gene trimming, according to a later analysis, was linked to a missense DCLRE1C variant.

The chain couples TRBV19 to TRBJ1-1, with 7 nucleotides matching TRBD1. The receptor's source is a man aged 50-60 years in good health and CMV-seropositive. The specimen was PBMCs. For the CDR3, the DNA is TGTGCCAGTACCCAGACAGGGCGGAACACTGAAGCTTTCTTT. It encodes CASTQTGRNTEAFF.